This T cell receptor (beta chain) was recorded in a study of graft-versus-host responses after intestinal transplantation. Study at large: Anti-thymocyte globulin was used for induction in all recipients, who then took tacrolimus and steroids for roughly three years.

Germline CDR1 and CDR2: SNHLY and FYNNEI. The CDR3 covers 16 residues. With 6 bases clipped from V and 5 bases from J, the junction kept 12 bases outside the gene matches. Clones were sequenced by immunoSEQ multiplex PCR, and TCRdb holds only the in-frame ones, with some missing. The table shows 85,000 to 90,000 clones, with around nine tenths occurring only once. On this clone: The antigen is unknown.

The rearrangement links TRBV2 to TRBJ2-3, with 9 bases lining up with TRBD1. Specimen: unstimulated CD4+ T cells sorted from spleen or lymph node cells, collected before intestinal transplant. This receptor was obtained from a human donor who received an intestinal transplant. CDR3 sequence (DNA): TGTGCCAGCAGCGACCGTACAGGGGGCGCTTTAGATACGCAGTATTTT. It encodes CASSDRTGGALDTQYF.